What follows is one TCR beta chain and its context. What it binds is unknown. Repertoires were generated with immunoSEQ multiplex PCR, while TCRdb's copy carries only in-frame clones and drops some. The sample lists over a million clones, approximately 72% seen once, with approximately 1.5% in the top ten. The entry originates in a study of shared clonotypes between healthy human individuals. Study summary: There were three CD4 naive, three CD4 memory, two CD8 naive and one CD8 memory plates per donor. Overall study findings and caveats: Inspection by rarefaction showed sorted-subset sequencing to be incomplete despite large depth. Shared across a handful of donors were around 5% of the naive CD4 clonotypes. Since donors were few, the genetic and exposure-history diversity represented was limited.

The trim removed 6 bases at V and 5 bases at J, leaving 4 bases unmatched. Germline V gene sequence: CDR1 SNHLY, CDR2 FYNNEI. The CDR3 runs 14 residues. The source is a young man in good health. The chain carries TRBV2 and TRBJ1-3; 10 nucleotides match TRBD1. Material for sequencing was memory CD4+ T cells sorted from blood. This sample's subset: CD45RA-negative fraction. The CDR3 sequence: CASRGTGERNTIYF. CDR3 DNA: TGTGCCAGCAGGGGGACAGGGGAAAGAAACACCATATATTTT.